The present T cell receptor beta chain was sequenced within a study of sequential checkpoint blockade in melanoma (dated by TCRdb to between 2018 and 2021). Concerning the study at large: Patients were randomized 1:1 to first-line nivolumab followed by ipilimumab (arm A) or ipilimumab followed by nivolumab (arm B). Both trial sequences were followed by maintenance nivolumab. Results and caveats for the whole study, not just this receptor: The model for predicting response that combines TCR metrics with mutation burden needs to be validated in larger, independent patient cohorts.

The CDR3, cysteine through phenylalanine, is 11 amino acids long. CDR3 DNA is the only sequence kept; it has 33 bases, read in frame from the first base. The immunoSEQ Assay was used to immunosequence TCRbeta CDR3 regions from genomic DNA. Prior to high-throughput sequencing, genomic DNA was amplified by bias-controlled multiplex PCR. As for how the authors treated the data: To quantify the absolute abundance of each unique TCRbeta CDR3 region, the sequences were collapsed and filtered. Clonality, defined as 1 minus Pielou's evenness, was calculated using only productive rearrangements. A previously published method was used to identify clones whose frequencies were significantly greater in on-treatment samples than in baseline samples. In TCRdb, the immuneACCESS table is reduced to in-frame sequences with V and J assigned. These tables do not hold every clone; where another copy was compared, an unresolved V gene accounts for under half, and the others remain unexplained. V and J calls and clone size are those listed in that table; D and trimming were worked out from the DNA. The table for this sample lists about 14,000 clones; approximately 48% of them were counted only once. The ten largest account for around 15% of the sample.

On this clone itself: Its antigen is not yet known. Qualities for individual bases were not recorded, and no much larger clone is one base off.

The treatment or condition label of this sample denotes: randomized to nivolumab then ipilimumab (arm A) or the reverse (arm B). None of the trial patients had been given prior DNA-damaging chemotherapy. Live CD3+CD8+ cells negative for CD19 and CD56 were sorted from thawed PBMCs on a FACS Aria II flow cytometer. CheckMate 064, a randomized, open-label phase II trial of sequential checkpoint blockade, was the source of the samples, all of which came from patients with melanoma. Peripheral blood mononuclear cells were collected by leukapheresis, purified with Ficoll-Paque, and frozen in human serum with approximately 9.9% DMSO. Purity of sorted blood CD3+CD8+ cells was verified at >98% immediately after sorting, followed by DNA extraction.

The sample was CD8+ T cells sorted from blood (inferred from file names), taken from a patient given nivolumab and ipilimumab in sequence. The chain joins TRBV12-2 to TRBJ2-4; the table's D call of TRBD2 was not tested on the DNA. TRBV12-2 is an annotated pseudogene. The source is a human donor with melanoma. CDR3 region: CASRSRNIQYF. The DNA sequence is as follows: TGTGCAAGTCGCTCGAGGAACATTCAGTACTTC.